These 31 T cell receptor beta chains were all obtained from the same sample, sequenced in a study of T-cell reconstitution after alpha-beta-depleted transplantation in children. TCRbeta library construction was performed incorporating unique molecular identifiers. One entry per CDR3 protein, called by TCRdb with MiXCR from the PCR reads. The repertoire holds approximately 150,000 distinct CDR3 sequences, with 8.5% to 10% as singletons. The sample consisted of PBMCs, mostly from graft donor cells, taken 180 days after TCRalphabeta/CD19-depleted stem cell transplant. These receptors came from a female patient aged 2-9 years who had a stem cell transplant for congenital amegakaryocytic thrombocytopenia, so the T cells may come from the graft donor.

At least ten counts were recorded for this clonotype. The chain is built from TRBV20-1 and TRBJ1-2, with D unclear. Germline V gene lookup returns CDR1 DFQATT and CDR2 SNEGSKA (reference sequence). CDR3 length: 12 residues. Trimming left V 2 bases short and J 3 bases short, with 7 bases between. In DNA form, the CDR3 reads TGCAGTGCTAGAACCATGCACTATGGCTACACCTTC. Its translation is CSARTMHYGYTF.

As for this clonotype: A read error may account for a junction end that differs from germline. The chain is built from TRBV20-1 and TRBJ2-7, with 8 positions matching TRBD2. This CDR3 has 14 residues. Germline loops: CDR1 DFQATT, CDR2 SNEGSKA (reference sequence). CDR3 nucleotide sequence: TGCAGTGCTGGAGAGGGTAGCGGGGCCTACGAGCAGTACTTC. Encoded protein: CSAGEGSGAYEQYF.

This clonotype has more than one count but fewer than ten. The CDR3 nucleotides read TGCAGTGCTAGAGGGGCGAGGAAACAAGAGACCCAGTACTTC. This codes for CSARGARKQETQYF. The chain is built from TRBV20-1 and TRBJ2-5, with D unclear. Germline V gene data show CDR1 as DFQATT and CDR2 as SNEGSKA (reference sequence). The V gene lost 1 base and the J gene lost 2 bases, with 11 bases spanning the gap. The CDR3 loop spans 14 amino acids.

V usage is TRBV7-1 and J usage is TRBJ2-1; no clear D. TRBV7-1 is recorded as an ORF, its role being uncertain. The CDR3 has 12 residues. V was clipped by 3 bases and J by 7 bases, with 7 bases between them. This CDR3 is CASSSPVNEQFF. DNA of the CDR3: TGTGCCAGCAGCTCCCCGGTTAATGAGCAGTTCTTC.

This clonotype came up a few times. The genes are TRBV20-1 and TRBJ2-5; D is possibly TRBD1 (6 bases). The CDR3 sequence is 14 residues long. V was pared by 5 bases and J by 2 bases, with 15 bases between. CDR1 and CDR2 from the germline V gene are DFQATT and SNEGSKA (reference sequence). In DNA, the CDR3 is TGCAGTGCTCCAATGCCCAGGGGTCAAGAGACCCAGTACTTC. Its translation: CSAPMPRGQETQYF.

The gene calls are TRBV20-1 and TRBJ1-1; 9 positions match TRBD1. Germline V gives CDR1 DFQATT, CDR2 SNEGSKA (reference sequence). This CDR3 region has 14 residues. J lost 2 bases, V lost 3 bases, and 4 bases had no gene match. CDR3 sequence: CSARGQGRNTEAFF. The CDR3 DNA follows: TGCAGTGCTAGGGGACAGGGTCGAAACACTGAAGCTTTCTTT.

The chain has TRBV10-3 and TRBJ2-5, with 10 bases identical to TRBD1. Germline loops: CDR1 ENHRY, CDR2 SYGVKD. The CDR3 contains 13 residues. Trimming removed 10 bases from V and 7 bases from J; junction bases left unmatched: 9. The CDR3 region has the DNA TGTGCCACGGGTCCCGGGACAGGGGCGACCCAGTACTTC. It translates to CATGPGTGATQYF.

This clonotype was observed many times. The chain has TRBV29-1 and TRBJ1-2, with a weak D call TRBD1 (5 bases). The CDR3 runs to 12 residues. Germline V gene lookup returns CDR1 SQVTM and CDR2 ANQGSEA. Between the trimmed V and J ends, which lost 2 bases and 4 bases, there was a span of 8 bases. DNA of the CDR3: TGCAGCGTTGAAAAGGGGACCTATGGCTACACCTTC. Protein: CSVEKGTYGYTF. The whole variable domain, remainder taken from reference TRBV29-1 and TRBJ1-2, is SAVISQKPSRDICQRGTSLTIQCQVDSQVTMMFWYRQQPGQSLTLIATANQGSEATYESGFVIDKFPISRPNLTFSTLTVSNMSPEDSSIYLCSVEKGTYGYTFGSGTRLTVV.

This clonotype was seen a few times. The chain links TRBV6-5 to TRBJ2-3; 10 bases map to TRBD2. This CDR3 has 16 residues. Germline CDR1 reads MNHEY; CDR2 reads SVGAGI. The ends lost 2 bases at V and 8 bases at J; junction bases unmatched: 10. DNA for the CDR3: TGTGCCAGCAGTTACCCCGGGCTAGCGGGAGAGTCTACGCAGTATTTT. Translating it yields CASSYPGLAGESTQYF.

This clonotype occurred many times. J is TRBJ2-1 and V is TRBV20-1; D tentatively reads TRBD1 or TRBD2 (5 bases each). From germline, CDR1 is DFQATT and CDR2 SNEGSKA (reference sequence). V lost 5 bases, J lost 9 bases, and 14 bases lay in between. The CDR3 contains 12 residues. CDR3 amino acids: CSAQSDGGEQFF. DNA for the CDR3: TGCAGTGCTCAGAGCGATGGGGGTGAGCAGTTCTTC.

The chain uses TRBV5-1 and TRBJ2-5; 11 bases fit TRBD2. Per the germline V gene, CDR1 is SGHRS and CDR2 is YFSETQ. The CDR3 sequence is 15 residues long. The V segment lost 4 bases and the J segment 5 bases; nucleotides outside the gene matches: 7. CDR3 in amino acids: CASSGTSGSAETQYF. CDR3 sequence (DNA): TGCGCCAGCAGCGGCACTAGCGGGAGTGCGGAGACCCAGTACTTC.

This clonotype has just a few counts. J is TRBJ1-4 and V is TRBV5-6; D gene ambiguous. The germline V gene encodes CDR1 SGHDT and CDR2 YYEEEE. V was shortened by 5 bases and J by 0 bases, with 14 bases between the two germline ends. The CDR3 has 16 residues. As DNA, the CDR3 is TGTGCCAGCAGTCCGCGGCCGGGCACAACTAATGAAAAACTGTTTTTT. It codes for CASSPRPGTTNEKLFF.

In this sample, this clonotype turned up many times. V and J are TRBV28 and TRBJ1-5; D is unclear. Between the trimmed V and J ends, which lost 7 bases and 1 base, there was a span of 11 bases. CDR3 size: 14 residues. Germline assignment: CDR1 MDHEN and CDR2 SYDVKM. The CDR3 region is CASKLVGSNQPQHF. The CDR3 nucleotides read TGTGCCAGCAAACTGGTGGGCAGCAATCAGCCCCAGCATTTT.

V gene TRBV7-9 combines with J gene TRBJ2-5; perhaps TRBD2 as D (6 bases). The CDR3 has 15 residues. V was trimmed by 1 base and J by 5 bases, leaving 14 bases between them. Germline loops: CDR1 SEHNR, CDR2 FQNEAQ (reference sequence). CDR3 sequence reads: CASSLGRAVVETQYF. The CDR3 DNA sequence: TGTGCCAGCAGCTTAGGGAGGGCCGTCGTTGAGACCCAGTACTTC.

This clonotype came up many times. The rearrangement joins TRBV27 to TRBJ2-3; TRBD2 aligns across 7 bases. Germline loops: CDR1 MNHEY, CDR2 SMNVEV (reference sequence). This CDR3 region has 15 residues. V dropped 3 bases and J dropped 4; count of bases not matched to a gene: 7. CDR3 loop: CASSFLREGADTQYF. CDR3 nucleotide sequence: TGTGCCAGCAGTTTCTTGAGGGAGGGCGCAGATACGCAGTATTTT.

This clonotype came up many times. This chain connects TRBV7-3 to TRBJ2-1, with 12 bases lining up with TRBD2. Per germline, CDR1 SGHTA and CDR2 FQGTGA. The CDR3 has 15 residues. J gave up 5 bases and V 4 bases, and 3 bases lay outside the gene matches. The CDR3 is CASSSSGRADNEQFF. The CDR3, as DNA: TGTGCCAGCAGCTCTAGCGGGAGGGCCGACAATGAGCAGTTCTTC.

This clonotype was seen a few times. The chain links TRBV12-3 or TRBV12-4 to TRBJ2-3; D remains unclear. The CDR3 extends over 13 amino acids. V was trimmed by 6 bases and J by 3 bases, leaving 10 bases between them. The CDR3 nucleotides read TGTGCCAGCAGGTCGTACTTGACAGATACGCAGTATTTT. This codes for CASRSYLTDTQYF.

Ten or more counts support this clonotype. The chain has TRBV20-1 and TRBJ2-7, with 9 nucleotides matching TRBD1. The CDR3 is 13 amino acids. Germline CDR1 reads DFQATT; CDR2 reads SNEGSKA (reference sequence). The junction had 2 bases not matched to a gene; V was cut back by 1 base and J by 4 bases. CDR3 protein: CSARGDRGYEQYF. For the CDR3, the DNA is TGCAGTGCTAGAGGAGACAGGGGGTACGAGCAGTACTTC.

This chain connects TRBV9 to TRBJ2-2; TRBD1 is a possible D gene (6 bases). Trimming cost V 2 bases and J 6 bases, with 8 bases left between them. Germline CDR1 is SGDLS and CDR2 is YYNGEE. The CDR3 is made up of 13 amino acids. The DNA of the CDR3 is TGTGCCAGCAGCGTTTCAGGGGCCGGGGAGCTGTTTTTT. Translating gives CASSVSGAGELFF.

In its sample, this clonotype was seen many times. The chain combines TRBV6-5 with TRBJ2-7, with D hard to call. This CDR3 has 13 amino acids. Germline V gene data show CDR1 as MNHEY and CDR2 as SVGAGI. The V gene lost 5 bases and the J gene lost 3 bases, with 11 bases spanning the gap. Here the CDR3 DNA reads TGTGCCAGCAGTAACAAATACCTCTACGAGCAGTACTTC. It yields the protein CASSNKYLYEQYF.

This clonotype came up many times. The genes are TRBV4-1 and TRBJ2-1, with 8 bases that match TRBD2. Per germline, CDR1 MGHRA and CDR2 YSYEKL. The CDR3 covers 17 residues. The J segment lost 2 bases and the V segment lost 6 bases, leaving 12 bases of the junction unmatched. The CDR3 spells CASSLQAGVLTYNEQFF. The CDR3, as DNA: TGCGCCAGCAGTTTACAAGCGGGAGTGCTAACCTACAATGAGCAGTTCTTC.

This clonotype was seen at least ten times. The chain joins TRBV28 to TRBJ2-1, with a weak D call TRBD1 (6 bases). V gave up 5 bases and J gave up 3 bases, with 14 bases separating them. Per germline, CDR1 MDHEN and CDR2 SYDVKM. The CDR3 totals 15 residues. Written as DNA, the CDR3 is TGTGCCAGCAGTACGCCGGGACAATACTACAATGAGCAGTTCTTC. Residues: CASSTPGQYYNEQFF. The complete variable domain, with remaining parts taken from reference TRBV28 and TRBJ2-1, reads DVKVTQSSRYLVKRTGEKVFLECVQDMDHENMFWYRQDPGLGLRLIYFSYDVKMKEKGDIPEGYSVSREKKERFSLILESASTNQTSMYLCASSTPGQYYNEQFFGPGTRLTVL.

V is TRBV5-1 and J is TRBJ2-5, with D possibly matching TRBD1 (7 bases). Germline-derived CDR1 and CDR2 are SGHRS and YFSETQ. There are 15 residues in the CDR3. V lost 0 bases to trimming and J lost 3 bases, with 12 bases between them. In DNA form, the CDR3 reads TGCGCCAGCAGCTTGGGGAGGGGGCAGGAAGAGACCCAGTACTTC. This translates into CASSLGRGQEETQYF.

Ten or more counts support this clonotype. This chain links TRBV12-3 or TRBV12-4 with TRBJ2-7; D might be TRBD1 (6 bases). This CDR3 region has 13 residues. V lost 7 bases, J lost 5 bases, and 15 bases lay in between. The CDR3 sequence: CASTVGAWDEQYF. The CDR3, as DNA: TGTGCCAGCACCGTGGGGGCTTGGGACGAGCAGTACTTC.

This clonotype was counted at least ten times. The chain couples TRBV4-1 to TRBJ2-7, with 9 nucleotides matching TRBD2. The CDR3 is made up of 15 amino acids. J was trimmed by 1 base and V by 1 base; bases with no gene match: 2. Germline lookup yields CDR1 MGHRA and CDR2 YSYEKL. The CDR3 DNA reads as TGCGCCAGCAGCCAAGGACTAGCGGCGTCCTACGAGCAGTACTTC. Translated: CASSQGLAASYEQYF.

This clonotype was counted many times. The CDR3 DNA follows: TGCGCCAGCAGCTTGGAGGTTAGCGGTTTTAATGAAAAACTGTTTTTT. Residues: CASSLEVSGFNEKLFF. J is TRBJ1-4 and V is TRBV5-1, with D hard to call. Germline-derived CDR1 and CDR2 are SGHRS and YFSETQ. Trimming took off 0 bases at V and 4 bases at J, with 13 bases between the two ends. This CDR3 is built from 16 residues.

This sequence joins TRBV20-1 and TRBJ2-3, with 7 bases that match TRBD2. Germline trimming cut 6 bases from V and 2 bases from J; bases unmatched to any gene: 11. Germline CDR1 is DFQATT and CDR2 is SNEGSKA (reference sequence). The CDR3 runs to 15 residues. This chain's CDR3 is CSAPPRGVVTDTQYF. The DNA for the CDR3 is TGCAGTGCCCCGCCTCGGGGGGTAGTCACAGATACGCAGTATTTT.

This clonotype was detected ten times or more. V and J are TRBV28 and TRBJ1-5; 9 positions match TRBD1. The V gene end was trimmed by 5 bases and the J gene end by 4 bases; junction bases not matched to a gene: 9. Per germline, CDR1 MDHEN and CDR2 SYDVKM. There are 16 residues in the CDR3. The CDR3 nucleotides are TGTGCCAGCAGTGACAGGGGGTGGTATTGGAATCAGCCCCAGCATTTT. Its protein is CASSDRGWYWNQPQHF.

The sample holds many counts of this clonotype. The J gene is TRBJ2-5, the V gene TRBV7-7; TRBD2 is a possible D gene (5 bases). This CDR3 is built from 13 residues. Germline assignment: CDR1 SSHAT and CDR2 FNYEAQ (reference sequence). The ends were cut back, 2 bases at V and 5 bases at J, with 9 bases in the middle. CDR3 protein: CASSLSRGETQYF. Written as DNA, the CDR3 is TGTGCCAGCAGCTTAAGTCGGGGTGAGACCCAGTACTTC. Based on the CDR3 plus reference TRBV7-7 and TRBJ2-5, the full variable domain is GAGVSQSPRYKVTKRGQDVTLRCDPISSHATLYWYQQALGQGPEFLTYFNYEAQPDKSGLPSDRFSAERPEGSISTLTIQRTEQRDSAMYRCASSLSRGETQYFGPGTRLLVL.

This clonotype appeared many times. This rearrangement joins TRBV29-1 to TRBJ1-1, with D hard to call. Germline V gives CDR1 SQVTM, CDR2 ANQGSEA. V gave up 4 bases and J gave up 4 bases, with 10 bases separating them. The CDR3 runs to 12 residues. CDR3 nucleotides: TGCAGCGTTGGCCACCGGAGCACTGAAGCTTTCTTT. As protein: CSVGHRSTEAFF. The complete variable domain, with remaining parts taken from reference TRBV29-1 and TRBJ1-1, reads SAVISQKPSRDICQRGTSLTIQCQVDSQVTMMFWYRQQPGQSLTLIATANQGSEATYESGFVIDKFPISRPNLTFSTLTVSNMSPEDSSIYLCSVGHRSTEAFFGQGTRLTVV.

The rearrangement uses TRBV20-1 and TRBJ2-7; possibly TRBD1 for D (6 bases). The CDR3 contains 17 residues. V was clipped by 1 base and J by 3 bases, with 22 bases between them. Germline V gene sequence: CDR1 DFQATT, CDR2 SNEGSKA (reference sequence). The CDR3 region has the DNA TGCAGTGCTAGAGGCCGATGGGCAGGGGAAAACCTCTACGAGCAGTACTTC. This sequence encodes CSARGRWAGENLYEQYF.